The clone carrying this TCR beta chain occurred a few times. No antigen is known for it. This entry belongs to a study of spatial heterogeneity in lung cancer. Every TCR cDNA molecule bore its own unique molecular identifier. TCRdb called the 5' RACE reads again in MiXCR, with one record for every CDR3 protein. The repertoire has roughly 82,000 distinct CDR3 sequences, over 10% of them found once; the top ten carry 4.5% to 5.5%. This CDR3 region has 16 residues. The germline V and J ends were trimmed by 4 bases and 0 bases, with 13 bases remaining between them. Germline V gene sequence: CDR1 SQVTM, CDR2 ANQGSEA. Described time point: sample taken at primary tumor resection. Tumor, nontumor lung or frozen PBMC supplied whole RNA that was sequenced unsorted. The donors were 65 to 85 patients with non-small cell lung cancer that was early-stage and untreated. Study conclusions and caveats: Among blood samples, ubiquitous expanded tumor TCRs appeared more at resection than at follow-up.

This receptor was obtained from a male donor with early-stage non-small cell lung cancer. Sample: PBMCs, taken at surgery. V and J are TRBV29-1 and TRBJ2-6, with D perhaps matching TRBD1 (6 bases). CDR3 loop: CSVAAGVDSGANVLTF. The CDR3 DNA reads as TGCAGCGTTGCAGCAGGGGTCGACTCTGGGGCCAACGTCCTGACTTTC.